A single sample is the source of the 23 T cell receptor beta chains below, sequenced in a study of response to subunit inactivated influenza vaccine. TCRdb recomputed calls from the RT-PCR reads with MiXCR, one row per CDR3 protein. The sample carries roughly 180,000 distinct CDR3 sequences, around 9% recorded once. The sample here was non-naive T cells sorted from PBMCs, taken on the day of vaccination. The receptors shown here come from a man in his fifties or sixties who received an inactivated influenza vaccine.

This clonotype was counted a few times. The chain carries TRBV7-2 and TRBJ2-7; TRBD2 agrees at 7 bases. J gave up 4 bases and V 11 bases, and 11 bases lay outside the gene matches. The CDR3 has 13 amino acids. CDR1 is SGHTA, CDR2 FQGNSA, per germline. CDR3 region: CASQRGRGYEQYF. In DNA form, the CDR3 reads TGTGCCTCTCAGCGCGGGAGAGGGTACGAGCAGTACTTC.

DNA of the CDR3: TGTGCCAGCAGTTACTTCTCCGGGACAGCGAACACTGAAGCTTTCTTT. Its protein product is CASSYFSGTANTEAFF. The chain recombines TRBV6-5 with TRBJ1-1, with TRBD1 identical over 7 bases. The J segment lost 1 base and the V segment lost 1 base, leaving 6 bases of the junction unmatched. Germline values: CDR1 MNHEY, CDR2 SVGAGI. There are 16 residues in the CDR3.

This clonotype was found a few times. The chain employs TRBV28 and TRBJ2-7; no reliable D call. Trimming took 6 bases from V and 6 from J, leaving 21 bases between them. Germline CDR1 MDHEN, CDR2 SYDVKM. The CDR3 has 15 amino acids. CDR3 sequence (DNA): TGTGCCAGCAGACGACGTTCCCAGGAGAGACGCGAGCAGTACTTC. Translating gives CASRRRSQERREQYF. Full variable domain (remainder filled in from reference TRBV28 and TRBJ2-7): DVKVTQSSRYLVKRTGEKVFLECVQDMDHENMFWYRQDPGLGLRLIYFSYDVKMKEKGDIPEGYSVSREKKERFSLILESASTNQTSMYLCASRRRSQERREQYFGPGTRLTVT.

The V gene is TRBV4-3, the J gene TRBJ2-5, with 7 positions matching TRBD1. This CDR3 contains 18 residues. Losses at the gene ends were 4 bases for V and 4 bases for J; bases not matched to a gene: 18. Germline CDR1 reads LGHNA; CDR2 reads YSLEER. The CDR3 region is CASSPSTGSGGNRETQYF. The CDR3 DNA follows: TGCGCCAGCAGCCCTTCGACAGGGAGTGGTGGGAACCGAGAGACCCAGTACTTC.

There are many counts of this clonotype. This chain links TRBV6-1 with TRBJ2-7, with D perhaps TRBD2 (5 bases). V lost 5 bases, J lost 7 bases, and 18 bases lay in between. CDR1 and CDR2 from the germline V gene are MNHNS and SASEGT. This CDR3 region has 14 residues. The DNA for the CDR3 is TGTGCCAGCAGTCCCCACCGGGCGGGTTGGGAGCAGTACTTC. It encodes CASSPHRAGWEQYF.

The genes are TRBV4-3 and TRBJ2-3; tentatively, D is TRBD2 (6 bases). Germline V gene data show CDR1 as LGHNA and CDR2 as YSLEER. CDR3 size: 16 residues. V gave up 3 bases and J gave up 5 bases, with 18 bases separating them. CDR3 protein: CASSQYGLSGRDTQYF. The CDR3 nucleotides read TGCGCCAGCAGCCAGTACGGACTATCCGGGAGAGATACGCAGTATTTT.

In this sample, this clonotype turned up a few times. This chain connects TRBV10-3 to TRBJ2-6; D unresolved. This CDR3 is built from 14 residues. Germline-derived CDR1 and CDR2 are ENHRY and SYGVKD. V was cut by 0 bases and J by 4 bases, with 4 bases left in between. The CDR3 is CAISESGGANVLTF. CDR3 nucleotide sequence: TGTGCCATCAGTGAGTCGGGAGGGGCCAACGTCCTGACTTTC.

The chain couples TRBV6-2 or TRBV6-3 to TRBJ1-1; 8 bases are shared with TRBD1. J was trimmed by 5 bases and V by 6 bases; bases with no gene match: 5. Per the germline V gene, CDR1 is MNHEY and CDR2 is SVGEGT. The length of the CDR3 is 13 residues. CDR3 nucleotide sequence: TGTGCCAGCAGACCAGGGGGCGAAACTGAAGCTTTCTTT. Protein sequence: CASRPGGETEAFF.

The chain employs TRBV4-3 and TRBJ2-1; weak D call: TRBD2 (5 bases). This CDR3 is built from 16 residues. Germline lookup yields CDR1 LGHNA and CDR2 YSLEER. Trimming left V 4 bases short and J 3 bases short, with 16 bases between. CDR3 sequence: CASSLSEHRGYNEQFF. The CDR3 nucleotides read TGCGCCAGCAGCCTATCCGAACACCGGGGCTACAATGAGCAGTTCTTC.

This clonotype was detected ten times or more. The chain is built from TRBV5-1 and TRBJ2-3; TRBD2 agrees at 10 bases. With 6 bases clipped from V and 3 bases from J, the junction kept 7 bases outside the gene matches. The germline V gene has CDR1 SGHRS and CDR2 YFSETQ. CDR3 length: 15 amino acids. CDR3 bases: TGCGCCAGCACTACTAGCGGGGTCAGAACAGATACGCAGTATTTT. Its translation: CASTTSGVRTDTQYF.

This clonotype was found a few times. V gene TRBV7-9 combines with J gene TRBJ2-1; 8 bases are a match to TRBD2. The germline gives CDR1 SEHNR, CDR2 FQNEAQ (reference sequence). The CDR3 covers 14 residues. V gave up 3 bases and J gave up 5 bases; unmatched junction bases: 3. The CDR3: CASSFGTRDNEQFF. The DNA of the CDR3 is TGTGCCAGCAGCTTCGGGACTAGGGACAATGAGCAGTTCTTC. Supplemented by reference TRBV7-9 and TRBJ2-1, the full variable domain reads DTGVSQNPRHKITKRGQNVTFRCDPISEHNRLYWYRQTLGQGPEFLTYFQNEAQLEKSRLLSDRFSAERPKGSFSTLEIQRTEQGDSAMYLCASSFGTRDNEQFFGPGTRLTVL.

This clonotype was detected a few times. CDR3 loop: CATSDHGTGNYGYTF. Here the CDR3 DNA reads TGTGCCACCAGTGATCATGGGACAGGGAACTATGGCTACACCTTC. The V gene is TRBV24-1, the J gene TRBJ1-2; 9 bases are a match to TRBD1. The CDR3 consists of 15 residues. The trim removed 3 bases at V and 2 bases at J, leaving 3 bases unmatched. Germline V gene sequence: CDR1 KGHDR, CDR2 SFDVKD.

This chain connects TRBV18 to TRBJ2-2, with D possibly matching TRBD1 (5 bases). Trimming left V 2 bases short and J 3 bases short, with 16 bases between. The CDR3 extends over 17 amino acids. From germline, CDR1 is KGHSH and CDR2 LQKENI. The CDR3 protein is CASSPSMGRRDTGELFF. In nucleotides, the CDR3 is TGTGCCAGCTCACCATCAATGGGGCGCCGGGACACCGGGGAGCTGTTTTTT.

This clonotype has only a few counts. V is TRBV5-1 and J is TRBJ2-5; D remains ambiguous. Germline assignment: CDR1 SGHRS and CDR2 YFSETQ. The CDR3 runs to 13 residues. Trimming cost V 5 bases and J 5 bases, with 13 bases left between them. CDR3 in DNA: TGCGCCAGCAGTGGCGCCACGAGGGAGACCCAGTACTTC. This encodes CASSGATRETQYF.

This clonotype appeared a few times. The rearrangement links TRBV6-4 to TRBJ2-2; D is ambiguous. V was pared by 5 bases and J by 5 bases, with 15 bases between. Germline-derived CDR1 and CDR2 are MRHNA and SNTAGT. CDR3 length equals 15 residues. Here the CDR3 reads CASSLDGPRTGELFF. CDR3 in DNA: TGTGCCAGCAGTCTTGACGGCCCTCGTACCGGGGAGCTGTTTTTT.

The CDR3 loop is CSARVSGVTDTQYF. The CDR3 bases are TGCAGTGCTAGAGTTAGCGGGGTAACAGATACGCAGTATTTT. This chain links TRBV20-1 with TRBJ2-3, with 8 bases that match TRBD2. With 1 base clipped from V and 3 bases from J, the junction kept 3 bases outside the gene matches. The V gene's germline CDR1 is DFQATT and CDR2 SNEGSKA (reference sequence). The CDR3 length is 14 residues.

This clonotype was found once. A junction boundary mismatches the germline segment, possibly from a read error. The chain joins TRBV7-2 to TRBJ2-2; TRBD1 is a possible D gene (6 bases). This CDR3 region has 15 residues. CDR1 is SGHTA, CDR2 FQGNSA, per germline. The CDR3: CACSSTGWNTGELFF. In DNA, the CDR3 is TGTGCCTGCAGCTCGACAGGATGGAACACCGGGGAGCTGTTTTTT.

Comment on this clonotype: It is unclear where the CDR3 begins or ends on the DNA, so no DNA is shown, and the CDR3 is as TCRdb lists it. V and J are TRBV3-1 and TRBJ2-6; the D call of TRBD1 is as the table states it, not checked on the DNA. CDR1 and CDR2 (germline): LGHDT, YNNKEL (reference sequence). The CDR3 has 20 amino acids, counting both end residues. CDR3 amino acids: CASSPPVFWLAGSGANVLTF.

This clonotype was counted many times. J is TRBJ1-2 and V is TRBV6-5; TRBD1 matches at 9 bases. CDR1 is MNHEY and CDR2 is SVGAGI in the germline V gene. This CDR3 is 14 amino acids long. The V gene end was trimmed by 5 bases and the J gene end by 6 bases; junction bases not matched to a gene: 7. The CDR3 spells CASSVSTGGDGYTF. DNA for the CDR3: TGTGCCAGCAGTGTCTCGACAGGGGGAGATGGCTACACCTTC.

This clonotype showed up just a few times. V gene TRBV6-1 combines with J gene TRBJ2-1; possibly TRBD2 for D (6 bases). CDR3 length: 14 amino acids. Germline V lookup: CDR1 MNHNS, CDR2 SASEGT. Trimming took off 6 bases at V and 5 bases at J, with 14 bases between the two ends. CDR3 nucleotides: TGTGCCAGCAGCGCGGGACGATATAACAATGAGCAGTTCTTC. Translated: CASSAGRYNNEQFF.

This clonotype came up a few times. The chain employs TRBV5-1 and TRBJ1-5; 10 nucleotides align to TRBD1. CDR1 and CDR2 from the germline V gene are SGHRS and YFSETQ. The CDR3 consists of 15 residues. V shed 5 bases, J shed 7 bases, and the junction held 9 bases outside the gene matches. The CDR3 spells CASRTGTGAGQPQHF. CDR3 DNA: TGCGCCAGCAGAACCGGGACAGGGGCAGGGCAGCCCCAGCATTTT.

The rearrangement joins TRBV24-1 to TRBJ2-2, with 7 bases that match TRBD1. J gave up 0 bases and V 12 bases, and 6 bases lay outside the gene matches. This CDR3 comprises 14 residues. Germline-derived CDR1 and CDR2 are KGHDR and SFDVKD. The DNA of the CDR3 is TGTGCCTCAGGGGGTAGGGCGAACACCGGGGAGCTGTTTTTT. Protein sequence: CASGGRANTGELFF.

This clonotype was observed at least ten times. One end of the junction does not line up with germline, which may come from a read error. The chain has TRBV5-1 and TRBJ1-1; D gene ambiguous. CDR3 length equals 14 residues. Germline values: CDR1 SGHRS, CDR2 YFSETQ. The chain's CDR3 is CASRPFDISPRLAF. The CDR3 nucleotides are TGCGCCAGCAGACCCTTCGACATATCTCCGCGTCTGGCCTTT.